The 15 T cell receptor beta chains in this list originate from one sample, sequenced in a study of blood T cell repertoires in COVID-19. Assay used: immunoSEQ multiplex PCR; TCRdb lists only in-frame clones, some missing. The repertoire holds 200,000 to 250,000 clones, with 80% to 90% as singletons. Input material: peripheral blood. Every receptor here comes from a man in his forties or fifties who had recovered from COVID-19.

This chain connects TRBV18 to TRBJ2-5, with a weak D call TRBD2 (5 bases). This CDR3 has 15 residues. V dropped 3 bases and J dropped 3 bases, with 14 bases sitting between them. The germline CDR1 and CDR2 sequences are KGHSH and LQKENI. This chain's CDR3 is CASSPPGLAKETQYF. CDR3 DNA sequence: TGTGCCAGCTCACCGCCCGGGCTAGCCAAAGAGACCCAGTACTTC.

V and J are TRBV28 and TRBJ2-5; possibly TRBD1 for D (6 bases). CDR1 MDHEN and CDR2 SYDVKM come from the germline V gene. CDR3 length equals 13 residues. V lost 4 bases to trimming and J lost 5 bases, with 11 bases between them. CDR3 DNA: TGTGCCAGCAGTTCAGGGGCAGGGGAGACCCAGTACTTC. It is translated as CASSSGAGETQYF.

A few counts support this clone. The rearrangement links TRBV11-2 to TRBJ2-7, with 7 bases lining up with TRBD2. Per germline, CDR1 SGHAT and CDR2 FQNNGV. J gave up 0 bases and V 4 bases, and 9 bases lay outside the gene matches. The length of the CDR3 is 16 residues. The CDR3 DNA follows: TGTGCCAGCAGCTCGGCGAGCGGGGTTAGCTCCTACGAGCAGTACTTC. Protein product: CASSSASGVSSYEQYF.

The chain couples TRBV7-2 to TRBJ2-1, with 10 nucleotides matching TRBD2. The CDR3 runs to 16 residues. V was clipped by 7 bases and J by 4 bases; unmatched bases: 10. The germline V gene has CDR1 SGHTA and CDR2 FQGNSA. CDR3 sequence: CASTRTSGAPYNEQFF. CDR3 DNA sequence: TGTGCCAGCACCCGCACTAGCGGGGCTCCTTACAATGAGCAGTTCTTC.

In DNA, the CDR3 is TGTGCCAGCAGCCAGTACCAAGAGACCCAGTACTTC. Protein sequence: CASSQYQETQYF. This rearrangement joins TRBV7-2 to TRBJ2-5; D remains ambiguous. This CDR3 region has 12 residues. V was shortened by 5 bases and J by 0 bases, with 4 bases between the two germline ends. Germline-derived CDR1 and CDR2 are SGHTA and FQGNSA. The variable domain in full, with the rest retrieved from reference TRBV7-2 and TRBJ2-5, is GAGVSQSPSNKVTEKGKDVELRCDPISGHTALYWYRQSLGQGLEFLIYFQGNSAPDKSGLPSDRFSAERTGGSVSTLTIQRTQQEDSAVYLCASSQYQETQYFGPGTRLLVL.

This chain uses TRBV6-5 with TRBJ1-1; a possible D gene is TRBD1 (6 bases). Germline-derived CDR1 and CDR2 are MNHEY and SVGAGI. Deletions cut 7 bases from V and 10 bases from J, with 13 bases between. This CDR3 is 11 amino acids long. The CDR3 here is CASKGRGAAFF. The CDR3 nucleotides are TGTGCCAGCAAGGGCAGGGGCGCAGCTTTCTTT.

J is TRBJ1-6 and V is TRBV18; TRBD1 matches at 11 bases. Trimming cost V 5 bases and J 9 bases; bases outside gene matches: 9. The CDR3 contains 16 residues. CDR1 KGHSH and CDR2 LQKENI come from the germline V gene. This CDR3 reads CASSFDVGQGGSPLHF. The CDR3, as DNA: TGTGCCAGCTCATTTGACGTGGGACAGGGGGGTTCACCCCTCCACTTT.

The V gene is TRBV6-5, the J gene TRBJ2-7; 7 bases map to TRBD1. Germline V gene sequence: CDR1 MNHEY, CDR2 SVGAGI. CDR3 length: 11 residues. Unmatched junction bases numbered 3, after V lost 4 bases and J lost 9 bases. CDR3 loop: CASSWGQTQYF. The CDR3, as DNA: TGTGCCAGCAGTTGGGGACAGACGCAGTACTTC.

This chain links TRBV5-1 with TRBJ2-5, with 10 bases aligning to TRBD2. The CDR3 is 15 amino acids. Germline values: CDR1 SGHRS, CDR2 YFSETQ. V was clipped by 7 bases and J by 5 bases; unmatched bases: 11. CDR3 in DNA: TGCGCCAGCTACCCGACTAGCGGGCTAGGCGAGACCCAGTACTTC. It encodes CASYPTSGLGETQYF.

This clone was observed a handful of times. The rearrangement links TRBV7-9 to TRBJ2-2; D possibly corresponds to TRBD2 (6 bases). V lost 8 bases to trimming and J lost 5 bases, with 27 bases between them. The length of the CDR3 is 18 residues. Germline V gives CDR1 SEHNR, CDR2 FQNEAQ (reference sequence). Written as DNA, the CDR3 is TGTGCCAGCCCAAAGGGTGTTTCTAGCGCTTTATATACCGGGGAGCTGTTTTTT. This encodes CASPKGVSSALYTGELFF.

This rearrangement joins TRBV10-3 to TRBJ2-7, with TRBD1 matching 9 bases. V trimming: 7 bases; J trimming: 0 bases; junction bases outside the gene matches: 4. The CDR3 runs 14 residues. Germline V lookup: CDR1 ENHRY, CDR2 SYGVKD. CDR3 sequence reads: CAIMDRGASYEQYF. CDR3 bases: TGTGCCATCATGGACAGGGGCGCCTCCTACGAGCAGTACTTC.

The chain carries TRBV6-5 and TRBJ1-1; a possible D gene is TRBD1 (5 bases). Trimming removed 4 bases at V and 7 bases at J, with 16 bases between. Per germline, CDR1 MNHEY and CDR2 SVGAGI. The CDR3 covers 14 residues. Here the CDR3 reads CASSLGGAALEAFF. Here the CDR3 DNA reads TGTGCCAGCAGTTTGGGGGGTGCAGCCCTTGAAGCTTTCTTT.

The CDR3 loop reads CASSSGLAGGYEQYF. The CDR3 region has the DNA TGCGCCAGCAGCTCCGGACTAGCGGGGGGCTACGAGCAGTACTTC. The rearrangement links TRBV5-1 to TRBJ2-7, with TRBD2 matching 14 bases. Germline values: CDR1 SGHRS, CDR2 YFSETQ. Trimming took 3 bases from V and 3 from J; bases not matched to a gene: 2. CDR3 length: 15 amino acids.

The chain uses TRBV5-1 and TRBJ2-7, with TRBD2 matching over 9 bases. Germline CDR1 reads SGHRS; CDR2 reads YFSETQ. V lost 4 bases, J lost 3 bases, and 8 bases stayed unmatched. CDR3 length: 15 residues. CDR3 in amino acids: CASSNGLAHYYEQYF. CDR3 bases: TGCGCCAGCAGCAATGGACTAGCGCACTACTACGAGCAGTACTTC.

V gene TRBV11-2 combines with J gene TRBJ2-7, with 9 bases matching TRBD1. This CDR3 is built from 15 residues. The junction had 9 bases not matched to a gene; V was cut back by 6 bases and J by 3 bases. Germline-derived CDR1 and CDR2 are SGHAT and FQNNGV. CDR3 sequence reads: CASSHRDRGVYEQYF. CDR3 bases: TGTGCCAGCAGTCACCGTGACAGGGGGGTCTACGAGCAGTACTTC.